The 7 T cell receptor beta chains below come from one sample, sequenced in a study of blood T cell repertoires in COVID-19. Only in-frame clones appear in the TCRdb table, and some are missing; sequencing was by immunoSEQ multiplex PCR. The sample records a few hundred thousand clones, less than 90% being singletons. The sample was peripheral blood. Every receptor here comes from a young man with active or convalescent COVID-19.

In nucleotides, the CDR3 is TGTGCCATCAGTGAGGCGGCCGGGGTTGGAAACACCATATATTTT. It is translated as CAISEAAGVGNTIYF. V and J are TRBV10-3 and TRBJ1-3; D uncertain. The CDR3 has 15 amino acids. V was cut by 2 bases and J by 3 bases, with 11 bases left in between. Germline V CDR1 and CDR2: ENHRY, SYGVKD.

CDR3 bases: TGTGCCAGCTCCGGGACAGGGGATCGAGCTTTCTTT. This translates into CASSGTGDRAFF. The V call is TRBV9, the J call TRBJ1-1; the match to TRBD1 covers 10 bases. CDR3 length equals 12 residues. Germline CDR1 and CDR2: SGDLS and YYNGEE. J lost 10 bases, V lost 7 bases, and 7 bases had no gene match. Based on the CDR3 plus reference TRBV9 and TRBJ1-1, the full variable domain is DSGVTQTPKHLITATGQRVTLRCSPRSGDLSVYWYQQSLDQGLQFLIQYYNGEERAKGNILERFSAQQFPDLHSELNLSSLELGDSALYFCASSGTGDRAFFGQGTRLTVV.

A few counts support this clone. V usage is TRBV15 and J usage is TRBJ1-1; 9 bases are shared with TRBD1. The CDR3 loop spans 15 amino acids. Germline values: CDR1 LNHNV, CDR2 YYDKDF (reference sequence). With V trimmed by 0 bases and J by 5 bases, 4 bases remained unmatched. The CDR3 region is CATSRDTGGGTEAFF. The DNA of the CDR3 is TGTGCCACCAGCAGAGACACAGGGGGCGGAACTGAAGCTTTCTTT.

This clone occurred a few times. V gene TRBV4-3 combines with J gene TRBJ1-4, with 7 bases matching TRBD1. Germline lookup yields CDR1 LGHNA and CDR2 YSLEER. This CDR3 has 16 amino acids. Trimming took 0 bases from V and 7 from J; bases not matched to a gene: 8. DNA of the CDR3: TGCGCCAGCAGCCAAGATTTTAGGACAGGTATTGAAAAACTGTTTTTT. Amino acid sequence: CASSQDFRTGIEKLFF.

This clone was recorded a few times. In nucleotides, the CDR3 is TGTGCCAGCAGCAGCCGGGACAGGGGGTTCGGCTACACCTTC. This sequence encodes CASSSRDRGFGYTF. The V and J genes are TRBV7-2 and TRBJ1-2, with TRBD1 matching over 11 bases. V lost 5 bases to trimming and J lost 8 bases; unmatched junction nucleotides: 7. Germline CDR1 and CDR2: SGHTA and FQGNSA. This CDR3 spans 14 amino acids.

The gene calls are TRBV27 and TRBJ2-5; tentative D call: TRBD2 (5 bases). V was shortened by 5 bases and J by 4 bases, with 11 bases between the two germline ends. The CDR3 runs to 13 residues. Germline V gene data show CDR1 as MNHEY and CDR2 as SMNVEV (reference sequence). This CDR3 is CASSPQRGETQYF. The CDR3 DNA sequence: TGTGCCAGCAGTCCTCAACGGGGAGAGACCCAGTACTTC.

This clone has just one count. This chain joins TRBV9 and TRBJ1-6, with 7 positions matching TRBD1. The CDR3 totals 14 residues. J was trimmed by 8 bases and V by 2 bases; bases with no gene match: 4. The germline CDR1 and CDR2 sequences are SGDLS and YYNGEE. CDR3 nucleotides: TGTGCCAGCAGCGTTAGCCAGGGGGATTCACCCCTCCACTTT. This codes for CASSVSQGDSPLHF. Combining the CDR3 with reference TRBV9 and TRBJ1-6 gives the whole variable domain DSGVTQTPKHLITATGQRVTLRCSPRSGDLSVYWYQQSLDQGLQFLIQYYNGEERAKGNILERFSAQQFPDLHSELNLSSLELGDSALYFCASSVSQGDSPLHFGNGTRLTVT.